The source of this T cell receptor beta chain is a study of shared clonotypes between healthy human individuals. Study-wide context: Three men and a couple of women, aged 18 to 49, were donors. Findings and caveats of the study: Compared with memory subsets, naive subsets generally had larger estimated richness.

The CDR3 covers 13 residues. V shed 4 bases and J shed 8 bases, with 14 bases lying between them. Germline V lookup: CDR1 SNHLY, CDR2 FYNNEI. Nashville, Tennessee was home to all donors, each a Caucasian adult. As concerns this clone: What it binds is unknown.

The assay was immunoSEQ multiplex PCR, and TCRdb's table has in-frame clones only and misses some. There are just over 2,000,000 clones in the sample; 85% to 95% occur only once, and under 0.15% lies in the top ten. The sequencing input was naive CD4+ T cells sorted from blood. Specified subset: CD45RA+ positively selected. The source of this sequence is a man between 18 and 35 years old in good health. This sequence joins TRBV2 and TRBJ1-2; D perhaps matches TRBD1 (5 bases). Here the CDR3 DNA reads TGTGCCAGCAGTGCACAGGTATTCTACGGCTACACCTTC. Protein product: CASSAQVFYGYTF.